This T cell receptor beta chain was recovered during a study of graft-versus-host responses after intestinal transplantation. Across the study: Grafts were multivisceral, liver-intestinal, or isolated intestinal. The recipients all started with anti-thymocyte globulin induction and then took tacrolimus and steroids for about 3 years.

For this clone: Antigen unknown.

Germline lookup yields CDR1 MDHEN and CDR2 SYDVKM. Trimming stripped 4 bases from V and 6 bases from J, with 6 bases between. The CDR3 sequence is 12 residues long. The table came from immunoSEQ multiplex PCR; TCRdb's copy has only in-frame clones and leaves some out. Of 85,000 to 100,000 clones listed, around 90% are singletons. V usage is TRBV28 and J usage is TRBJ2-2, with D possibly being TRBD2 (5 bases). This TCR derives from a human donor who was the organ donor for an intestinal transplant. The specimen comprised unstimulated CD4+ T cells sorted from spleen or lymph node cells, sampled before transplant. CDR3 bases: TGTGCCAGCAGTTCCGGGGCCGGGGAGCTGTTTTTT. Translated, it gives CASSSGAGELFF.